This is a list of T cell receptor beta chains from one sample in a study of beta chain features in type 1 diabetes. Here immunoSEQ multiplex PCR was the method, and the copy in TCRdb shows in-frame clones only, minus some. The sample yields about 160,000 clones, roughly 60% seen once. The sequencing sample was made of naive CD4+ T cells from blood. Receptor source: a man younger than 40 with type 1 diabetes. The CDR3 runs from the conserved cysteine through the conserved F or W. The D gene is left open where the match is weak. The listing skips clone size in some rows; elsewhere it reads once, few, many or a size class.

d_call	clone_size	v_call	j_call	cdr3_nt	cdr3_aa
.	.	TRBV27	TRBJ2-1	TGTGCCAGCAGGCTGAATAGGGGGGGTGAGCAGTTCTTC	CASRLNRGGEQFF
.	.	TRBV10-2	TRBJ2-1	TGCGCCAGCAGTGAGTCCCGAGGCAGCTACAATGAGCAGTTCTTC	CASSESRGSYNEQFF
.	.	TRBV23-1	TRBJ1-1	TGCGCCAACAGGAGGACTGAAGCTTTCTTT	CANRRTEAFF
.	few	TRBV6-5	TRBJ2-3	TGTGCCAGCAGTGATGCCACAGATACGCAGTATTTT	CASSDATDTQYF
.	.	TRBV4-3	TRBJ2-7	TGCGCCAGCAGCCAAGAGCTAACAGTCTACGAGCAGTACTTC	CASSQELTVYEQYF
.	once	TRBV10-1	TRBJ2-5	TGCGCCAGCAGTGAGCAGGGTAAAGAGACCCAGTACTTC	CASSEQGKETQYF
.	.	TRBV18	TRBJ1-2	TGTGCCAGCTCACCACGCCGCGTGGATGGCTACACCTTC	CASSPRRVDGYTF
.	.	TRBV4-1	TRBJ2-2	TGCGCCAGCAGCCAAGACTTACAGGGAATAAACACCGGGGAGCTGTTTTTT	CASSQDLQGINTGELFF
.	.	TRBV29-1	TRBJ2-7	TGCAGCGTTGTAGGGCAGATGAGGGAGTACTTC	CSVVGQMREYF
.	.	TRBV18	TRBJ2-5	TGTGCCAGCTCACCACAGACAGGGAGGGGAGAGACCCAGTACTTC	CASSPQTGRGETQYF
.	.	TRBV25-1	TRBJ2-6	TGTGCCAGCACACTCTCTGGGGCCAACGTCCTGACTTTC	CASTLSGANVLTF
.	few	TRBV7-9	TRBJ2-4	TGTGCCAGCAGCCTAAGTGGGGTCCTAGCCAAAAACATTCAGTACTTC	CASSLSGVLAKNIQYF
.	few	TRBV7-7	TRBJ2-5	TGTGCCAGCAGCTCAGGGATGGGGCAAGAGACCCAGTACTTC	CASSSGMGQETQYF
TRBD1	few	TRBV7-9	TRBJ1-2	TGTGCCAGCAGCTTGGGACAGGGGGCCTTCGGCTACACCTTC	CASSLGQGAFGYTF
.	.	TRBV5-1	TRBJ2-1	TGCGCCAGCAGCTTGATTCCTCCAGGGGATGAGCAGTTCTTC	CASSLIPPGDEQFF
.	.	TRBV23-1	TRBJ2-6	TGCGCCAGCAGTCAATCGCGTTCTGGGGCCAACGTCCTGACTTTC	CASSQSRSGANVLTF
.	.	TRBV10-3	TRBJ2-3	TGTGCCATCAGCGAACAGGTGCCTAGCACAGATACGCAGTATTTT	CAISEQVPSTDTQYF
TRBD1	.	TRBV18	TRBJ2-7	TGTGCCAGCTCAGCCCCCGGGACAGGGTCCCACGAGCAGTACTTC	CASSAPGTGSHEQYF
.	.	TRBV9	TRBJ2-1	TGTGCCAGCAGCACGAGCGGTACCTACAATGAGCAGTTCTTC	CASSTSGTYNEQFF
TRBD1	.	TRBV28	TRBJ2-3	TGTGCCAGCAGTCTTTCCTCCGGGACAGGGGTTACAGATACGCAGTATTTT	CASSLSSGTGVTDTQYF
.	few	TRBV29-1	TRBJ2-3	TGCAGCGTTGAGGGTGGTAGCACAGATACGCAGTATTTT	CSVEGGSTDTQYF
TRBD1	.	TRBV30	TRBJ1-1	TGTGCCTGGAGCAGGACAGGGTCATGGTGGACTGAAGCTTTCTTT	CAWSRTGSWWTEAFF
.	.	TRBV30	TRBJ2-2	TGTGCCTGGAGTGTAAACACCGGGGAGCTGTTTTTT	CAWSVNTGELFF
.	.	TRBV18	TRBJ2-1	TGTGCCAGCTCACCGTCTGGCGCCACAGCCCATGAGCAGTTCTTC	CASSPSGATAHEQFF
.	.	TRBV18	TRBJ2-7	TGTGCCAGCTCGTCAACCTATGAAGGACGCTCCTACGAGCAGTACTTC	CASSSTYEGRSYEQYF
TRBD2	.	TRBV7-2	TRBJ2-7	TGTGCCAGCAGCTTAAGACCCCTAGCGGGGGGGCCGGGCGAGCAGTACTTC	CASSLRPLAGGPGEQYF
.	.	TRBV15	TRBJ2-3	TGTGCCACCACTACAGAGTCTAGCACAGATACGCAGTATTTT	CATTTESSTDTQYF
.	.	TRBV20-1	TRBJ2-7	TGCAGTGCTAGTTTTCGGGACGAGCAGTACTTC	CSASFRDEQYF
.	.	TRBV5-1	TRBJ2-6	TGCGCCAGCAGCTTGGAGGACTCTGGGGCCAACGTCCTGACTTTC	CASSLEDSGANVLTF
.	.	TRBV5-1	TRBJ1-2	TGCGCCAGCTCCCCAAATCGGGCCGAAAACTATGGCTACACCTTC	CASSPNRAENYGYTF
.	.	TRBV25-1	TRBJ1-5	TGTGCCAGCAGTGAATATGTGGGACAGCCCCAGCATTTT	CASSEYVGQPQHF
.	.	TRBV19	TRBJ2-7	TGTGCCAGTAGCGAGGGGGCCTACGAGCAGTACTTC	CASSEGAYEQYF
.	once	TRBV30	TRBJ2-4	TGTGCCTGGTCCCGCCCAGGGGACAAAAACATTCAGTACTTC	CAWSRPGDKNIQYF
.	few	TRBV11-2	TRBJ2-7	TGTGCCAGCAGCTTAGGGACTTCGCAATACGAGCAGTACTTC	CASSLGTSQYEQYF
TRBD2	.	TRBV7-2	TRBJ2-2	TGTGCCAGCAGCCCCGGACTAGCGGGAACCGGGGAGCTGTTTTTT	CASSPGLAGTGELFF
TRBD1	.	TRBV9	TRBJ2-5	TGTGCCAGCAGCGTAGCTCCCACAGGGGACGAGACCCAGTACTTC	CASSVAPTGDETQYF
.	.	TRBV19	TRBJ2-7	TGTGCCAGTAGTATAGAGACGGGGACCTACGAGCAGTACTTC	CASSIETGTYEQYF
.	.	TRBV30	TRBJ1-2	TGTGCCTGGAGCGACGACCGGGTCCTCGCTAACTATGGCTACACCTTC	CAWSDDRVLANYGYTF
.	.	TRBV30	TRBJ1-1	TGTGCCTGGAGTGTCCAGGGGAACACTGAAGCTTTCTTT	CAWSVQGNTEAFF
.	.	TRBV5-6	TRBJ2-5	TGTGCCAGCAGCTTGGATTCCAGGCAAGAGACCCAGTACTTC	CASSLDSRQETQYF
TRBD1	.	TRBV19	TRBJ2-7	TGTGCCAGTAGTATGGGGACAGGGGGCAAGAACGAGCAGTACTTC	CASSMGTGGKNEQYF
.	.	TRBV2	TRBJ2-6	TGTGCCAGCAGTCAGGACTCTGGGGCCAACGTCCTGACTTTC	CASSQDSGANVLTF
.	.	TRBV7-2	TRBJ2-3	TGTGCCAGCAGCTTAGTAGCAGCAGATACGCAGTATTTT	CASSLVAADTQYF
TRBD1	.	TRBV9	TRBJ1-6	TGTGCCAGCAGCGTAGGCGGGGGGACAGATAATTCACCCCTCCACTTT	CASSVGGGTDNSPLHF
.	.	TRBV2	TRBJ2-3	TGTGCCAGCAGTGAAATGCCGAGGGGCACAGATACGCAGTATTTT	CASSEMPRGTDTQYF
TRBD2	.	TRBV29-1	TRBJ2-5	TGCAGCGTTGATTCACTAGCGGGGATAGAGACCCAGTACTTC	CSVDSLAGIETQYF
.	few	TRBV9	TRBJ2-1	TGTGCCAGCAGCGTAGATCTGGGGCAGATATACAATGAGCAGTTCTTC	CASSVDLGQIYNEQFF
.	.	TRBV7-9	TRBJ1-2	TGTGCCAGCAGCTTAGGAGGTCAGGGAAGGTACACCTTC	CASSLGGQGRYTF
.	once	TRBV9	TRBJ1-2	TGTGCCAGCAGCGTAGCCCCCTGGAACTATGGCTACACCTTC	CASSVAPWNYGYTF
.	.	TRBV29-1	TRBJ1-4	TGCAGCGTTGTTGTAGGGGCCTCAACTAATGAAAAACTGTTTTTT	CSVVVGASTNEKLFF
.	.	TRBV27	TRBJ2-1	TGTGCCAGCAGTTTCCCAGGCTACAATGAGCAGTTCTTC	CASSFPGYNEQFF